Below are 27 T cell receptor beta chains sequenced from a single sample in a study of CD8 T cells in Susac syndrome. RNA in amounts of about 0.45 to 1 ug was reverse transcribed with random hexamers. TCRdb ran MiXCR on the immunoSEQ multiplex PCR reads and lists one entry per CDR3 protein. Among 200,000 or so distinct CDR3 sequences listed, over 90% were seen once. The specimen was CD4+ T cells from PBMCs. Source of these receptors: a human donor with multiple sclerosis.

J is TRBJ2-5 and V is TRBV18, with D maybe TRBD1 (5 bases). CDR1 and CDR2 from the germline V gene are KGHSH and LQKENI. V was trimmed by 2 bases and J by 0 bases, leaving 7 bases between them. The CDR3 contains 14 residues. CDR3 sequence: CASSPLDNQETQYF. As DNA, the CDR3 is TGTGCCAGCTCACCATTGGACAACCAAGAGACCCAGTACTTC.

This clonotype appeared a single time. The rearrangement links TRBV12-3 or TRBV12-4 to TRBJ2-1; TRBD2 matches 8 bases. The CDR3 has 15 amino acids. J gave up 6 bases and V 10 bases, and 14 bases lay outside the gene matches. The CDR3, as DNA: TGTGCCACCGCTCGGGAGCGGGAGATATTCAATGAGCAGTTCTTC. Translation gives CATAREREIFNEQFF.

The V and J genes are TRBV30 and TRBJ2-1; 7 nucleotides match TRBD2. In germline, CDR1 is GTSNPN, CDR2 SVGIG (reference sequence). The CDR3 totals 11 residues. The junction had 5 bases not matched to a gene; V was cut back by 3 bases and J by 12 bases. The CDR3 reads CAWSKGRVQFF. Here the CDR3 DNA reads TGTGCCTGGAGCAAGGGGAGGGTGCAGTTCTTC.

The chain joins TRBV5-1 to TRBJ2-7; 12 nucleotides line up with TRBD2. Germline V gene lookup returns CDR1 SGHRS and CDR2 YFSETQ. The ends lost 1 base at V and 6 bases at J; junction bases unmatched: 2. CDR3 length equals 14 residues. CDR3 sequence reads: CASSLTLAGGEQYF. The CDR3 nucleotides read TGCGCCAGCAGCTTGACACTAGCGGGAGGCGAGCAGTACTTC.

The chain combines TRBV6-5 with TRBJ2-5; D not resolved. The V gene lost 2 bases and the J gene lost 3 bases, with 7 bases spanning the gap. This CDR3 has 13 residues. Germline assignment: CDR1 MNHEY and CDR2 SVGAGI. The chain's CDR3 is CASSYGVKETQYF. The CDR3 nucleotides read TGTGCCAGCAGTTACGGGGTGAAAGAGACCCAGTACTTC.

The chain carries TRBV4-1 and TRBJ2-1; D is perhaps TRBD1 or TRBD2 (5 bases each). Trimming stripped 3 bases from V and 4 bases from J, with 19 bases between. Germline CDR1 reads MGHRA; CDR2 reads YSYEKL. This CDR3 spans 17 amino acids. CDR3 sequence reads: CASSHPGRDNFYNEQFF. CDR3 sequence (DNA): TGCGCCAGCAGCCACCCGGGACGCGATAATTTTTACAATGAGCAGTTCTTC.

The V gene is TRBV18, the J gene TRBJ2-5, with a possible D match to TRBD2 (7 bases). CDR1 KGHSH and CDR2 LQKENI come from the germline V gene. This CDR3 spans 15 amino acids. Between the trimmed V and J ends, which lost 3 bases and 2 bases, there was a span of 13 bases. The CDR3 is CASSPLEGGQETQYF. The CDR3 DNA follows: TGTGCCAGCTCACCCCTGGAGGGGGGGCAAGAGACCCAGTACTTC.

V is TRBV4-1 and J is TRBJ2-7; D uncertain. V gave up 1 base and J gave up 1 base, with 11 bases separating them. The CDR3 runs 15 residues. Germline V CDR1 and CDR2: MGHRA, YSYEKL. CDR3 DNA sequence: TGCGCCAGCAGCCAAGGCACCCCGTGGTCCTACGAGCAGTACTTC. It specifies CASSQGTPWSYEQYF.

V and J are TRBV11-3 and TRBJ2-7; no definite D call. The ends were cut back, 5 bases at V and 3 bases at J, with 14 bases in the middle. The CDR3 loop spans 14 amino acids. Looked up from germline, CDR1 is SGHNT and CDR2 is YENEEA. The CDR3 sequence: CASSPRDKSYEQYF. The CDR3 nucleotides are TGTGCCAGCAGCCCTCGTGATAAAAGCTACGAGCAGTACTTC. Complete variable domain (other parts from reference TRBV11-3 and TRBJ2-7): EAGVVQSPRYKIIEKKQPVAFWCNPISGHNTLYWYLQNLGQGPELLIRYENEEAVDDSQLPKDRFSAERLKGVDSTLKIQPAELGDSAVYLCASSPRDKSYEQYFGPGTRLTVT.

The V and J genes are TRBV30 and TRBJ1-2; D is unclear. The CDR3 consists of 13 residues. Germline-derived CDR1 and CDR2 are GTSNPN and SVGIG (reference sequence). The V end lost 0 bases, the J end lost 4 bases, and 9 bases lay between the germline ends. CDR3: CAWSVLAGYGYTF. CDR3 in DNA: TGTGCCTGGAGTGTACTAGCTGGCTATGGCTACACCTTC.

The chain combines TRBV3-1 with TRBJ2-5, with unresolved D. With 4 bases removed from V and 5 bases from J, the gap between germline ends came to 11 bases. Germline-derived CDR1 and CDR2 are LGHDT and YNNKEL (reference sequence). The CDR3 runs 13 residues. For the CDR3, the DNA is TGTGCCAGCAGCCGAGAGAGGATGGAGACCCAGTACTTC. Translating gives CASSRERMETQYF.

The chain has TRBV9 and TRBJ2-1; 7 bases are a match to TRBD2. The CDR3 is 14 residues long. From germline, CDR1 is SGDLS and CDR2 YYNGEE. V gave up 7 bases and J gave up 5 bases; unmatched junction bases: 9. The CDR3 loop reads CASGGGRSHNEQFF. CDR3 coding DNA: TGTGCCAGCGGGGGAGGGAGGTCACACAATGAGCAGTTCTTC.

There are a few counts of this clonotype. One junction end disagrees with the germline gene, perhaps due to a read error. For the CDR3, the DNA is TGTGCCAGCAGCTTAGTTGGGGGATCCTACGAGCAGTACTTC. Translated, it gives CASSLVGGSYEQYF. The chain has TRBV5-1 and TRBJ2-7; D possibly matches TRBD1 or TRBD2 (5 bases each). Germline V lookup: CDR1 SGHRS, CDR2 YFSETQ. This CDR3 region has 14 residues. The full variable domain, rest sourced from reference TRBV5-1 and TRBJ2-7, is KAGVTQTPRYLIKTRGQQVTLSCSPISGHRSVSWYQQTPGQGLQFLFEYFSETQRNKGNFPGRFSGRQFSNSRSEMNVSTLELGDSALYLCASSLVGGSYEQYFGPGTRLTVT.

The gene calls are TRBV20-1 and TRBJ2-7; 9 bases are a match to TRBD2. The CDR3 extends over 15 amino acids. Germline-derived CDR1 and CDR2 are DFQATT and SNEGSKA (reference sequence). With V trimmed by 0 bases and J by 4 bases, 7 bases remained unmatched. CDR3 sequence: CSARDITSGWYEQYF. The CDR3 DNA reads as TGCAGTGCTAGAGATATAACTAGCGGGTGGTACGAGCAGTACTTC.

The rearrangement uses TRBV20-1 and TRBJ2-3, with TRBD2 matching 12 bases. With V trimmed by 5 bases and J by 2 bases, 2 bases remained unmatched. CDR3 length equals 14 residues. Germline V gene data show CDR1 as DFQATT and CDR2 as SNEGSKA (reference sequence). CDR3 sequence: CSAPSGGATDTQYF. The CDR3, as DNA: TGCAGTGCTCCTAGCGGGGGGGCCACAGATACGCAGTATTTT.

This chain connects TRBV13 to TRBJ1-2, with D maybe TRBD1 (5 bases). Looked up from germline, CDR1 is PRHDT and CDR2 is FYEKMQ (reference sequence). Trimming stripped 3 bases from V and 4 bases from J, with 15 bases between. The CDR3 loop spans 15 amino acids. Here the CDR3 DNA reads TGTGCCAGCAGCTTCCGGGACCTTGGACTCTATGGCTACACCTTC. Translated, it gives CASSFRDLGLYGYTF.

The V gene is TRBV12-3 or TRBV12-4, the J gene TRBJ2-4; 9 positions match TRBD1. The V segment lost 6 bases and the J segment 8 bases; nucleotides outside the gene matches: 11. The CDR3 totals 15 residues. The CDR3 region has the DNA TGTGCCAGCAGCTCTCGACAGGGGGTATGGGACATTCAGTACTTC. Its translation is CASSSRQGVWDIQYF.

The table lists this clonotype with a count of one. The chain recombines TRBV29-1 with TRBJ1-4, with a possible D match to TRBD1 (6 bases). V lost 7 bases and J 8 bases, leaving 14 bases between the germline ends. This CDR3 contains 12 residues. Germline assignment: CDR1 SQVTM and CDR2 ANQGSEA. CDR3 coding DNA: TGCAGCGCGGGACATAGGGCGGAAAAACTGTTTTTT. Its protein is CSAGHRAEKLFF.

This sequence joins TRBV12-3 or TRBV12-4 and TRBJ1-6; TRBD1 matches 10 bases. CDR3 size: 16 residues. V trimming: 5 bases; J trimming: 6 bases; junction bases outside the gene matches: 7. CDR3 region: CASSPRTGGTNSPLHF. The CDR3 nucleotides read TGTGCCAGCAGTCCACGGACAGGGGGAACTAATTCACCCCTCCACTTT.

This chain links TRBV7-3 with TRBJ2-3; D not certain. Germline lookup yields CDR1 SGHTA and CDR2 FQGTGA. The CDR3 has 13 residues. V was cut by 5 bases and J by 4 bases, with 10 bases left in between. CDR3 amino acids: CASSPDFPDTQYF. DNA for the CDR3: TGTGCCAGCAGCCCCGACTTTCCAGATACGCAGTATTTT.

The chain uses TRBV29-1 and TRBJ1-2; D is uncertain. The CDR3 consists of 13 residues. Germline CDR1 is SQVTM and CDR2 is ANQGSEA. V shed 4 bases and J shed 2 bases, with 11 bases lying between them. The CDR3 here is CSVVSRRNYGYTF. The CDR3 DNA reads TGCAGCGTTGTATCTCGGAGGAACTATGGCTACACCTTC.

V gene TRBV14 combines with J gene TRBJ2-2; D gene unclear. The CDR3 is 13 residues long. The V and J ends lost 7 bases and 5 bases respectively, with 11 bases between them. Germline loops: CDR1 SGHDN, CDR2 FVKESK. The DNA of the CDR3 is TGTGCCAGCACGACGGATTGGACCGGGGAGCTGTTTTTT. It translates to CASTTDWTGELFF.

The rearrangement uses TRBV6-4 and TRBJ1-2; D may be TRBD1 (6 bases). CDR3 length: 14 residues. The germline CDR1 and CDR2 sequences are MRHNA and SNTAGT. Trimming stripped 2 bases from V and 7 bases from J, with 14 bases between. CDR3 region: CASSDQGHSGGYTF. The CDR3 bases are TGTGCCAGCAGTGACCAGGGGCACTCGGGTGGCTACACCTTC.

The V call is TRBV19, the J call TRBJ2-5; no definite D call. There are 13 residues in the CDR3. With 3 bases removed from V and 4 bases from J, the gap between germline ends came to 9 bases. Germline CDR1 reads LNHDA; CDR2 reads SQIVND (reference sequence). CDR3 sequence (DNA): TGTGCCAGTAGTATCGTTGGACGAGAGACCCAGTACTTC. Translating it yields CASSIVGRETQYF.

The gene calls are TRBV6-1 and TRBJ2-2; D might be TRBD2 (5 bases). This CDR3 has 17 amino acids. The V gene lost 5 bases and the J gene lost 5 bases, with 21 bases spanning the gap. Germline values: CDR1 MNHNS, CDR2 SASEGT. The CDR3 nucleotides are TGTGCCAGCAGTCCCAATGAACTCTCCGGGGTTACCGGGGAGCTGTTTTTT. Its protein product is CASSPNELSGVTGELFF.

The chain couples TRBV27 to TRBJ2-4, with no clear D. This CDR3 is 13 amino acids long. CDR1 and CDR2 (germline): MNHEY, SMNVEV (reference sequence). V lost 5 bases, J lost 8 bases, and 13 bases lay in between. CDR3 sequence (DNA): TGTGCCAGCAGTCCACAGAGATCGGACATTCAGTACTTC. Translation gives CASSPQRSDIQYF.

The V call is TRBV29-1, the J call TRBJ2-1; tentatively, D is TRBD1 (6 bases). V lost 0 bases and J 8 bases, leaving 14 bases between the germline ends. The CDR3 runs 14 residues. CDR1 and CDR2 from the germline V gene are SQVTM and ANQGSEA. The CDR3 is CSVEDPQGTYEQFF. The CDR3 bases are TGCAGCGTTGAAGACCCCCAGGGGACGTATGAGCAGTTCTTC.